This T cell receptor (beta chain) was captured in a study of shared clonotypes between healthy human individuals. In the study overall: CD4 naive and CD4 memory each took three plates per donor, while CD8 naive took two and CD8 memory one. Findings and limits, study-wide: Despite large depth, sorted-subset datasets appeared incompletely sequenced.

The donors were all Caucasian adults (living in Nashville, Tennessee). Looked up from germline, CDR1 is MNHNY and CDR2 is SVGAGI (reference sequence). The CDR3 loop spans 15 amino acids. Trimming at V came to 8 bases and at J to 2 bases, leaving 6 bases not matched to a gene. The data were produced by immunoSEQ multiplex PCR, yet TCRdb's version contains in-frame clones alone and is incomplete. The sample shows roughly 500,000 clones, around 96% of them seen only once. This clone has more than one count but fewer than ten. Its antigen is currently unknown. Material: naive CD4+ T cells sorted from blood. Subset of the sample: CD45RA+ positively selected. The chain combines TRBV6-6 with TRBJ1-5, with 10 bases identical to TRBD1. The TCR sequence derives from a woman aged 25-40 years in good health. Written as DNA, the CDR3 is TGTGCCAGCGGCCGCGGGACAGGGGGCAATCAGCCCCAGCATTTT. It yields the protein CASGRGTGGNQPQHF.